Listed below are T cell receptor beta chains from one sample, sequenced in a study of preoperative IRX-2 immunotherapy in early breast cancer. Libraries were prepared by immunoSEQ multiplex PCR; TCRdb keeps only in-frame clonotypes and omits some of them. The sample includes about 33,000 clones, around 92% of them seen just once. The sequencing used tumor tissue, collected after IRX-2 immunotherapy. The receptors shown here come from a human donor with breast cancer. The CDR3 runs from the conserved cysteine through the conserved F or W. The D gene is left open where the match is weak.

J: TRBJ2-2
V: TRBV18
D: .
CDR3: CASSPGTQNIGELFF

J: TRBJ1-1
V: TRBV6-7
D: .
CDR3: CASRLGRLNTEAFF

J: TRBJ2-3
V: TRBV5-1
D: TRBD2
CDR3: CASSSGTSVFDTQYF

J: TRBJ1-1
V: TRBV6-8
D: .
CDR3: CASTQGSGTEAFF

J: TRBJ1-5
V: TRBV7-1
D: .
CDR3: CASSLATGMIAIQPQHF

J: TRBJ1-1
V: TRBV30
D: .
CDR3: CAWSRHGTFAEAFF

J: TRBJ2-1
V: TRBV11-3
D: .
CDR3: CASSLGDISYNEQFF

J: TRBJ1-2
V: TRBV28
D: .
CDR3: CASSPHGLYGYTF

J: TRBJ1-5
V: TRBV5-1
D: .
CDR3: CASSLSTGRDQPQHF

J: TRBJ1-1
V: TRBV7-4
D: .
CDR3: CASSLVSSIRPNTEAFF

J: TRBJ2-3
V: TRBV14
D: .
CDR3: CASSQDTVTDTQYF

J: TRBJ2-3
V: TRBV1
D: .
CDR3: CTSSQIGANSTDTQYF

J: TRBJ2-3
V: TRBV10-3
D: .
CDR3: CAISWTSSTDTQYF

J: TRBJ1-1
V: TRBV11-3
D: .
CDR3: CASSLEFREGTEAFF

J: TRBJ1-1
V: TRBV6-8
D: .
CDR3: CAISLGQNTEAFF

J: TRBJ1-1
V: TRBV23-1
D: .
CDR3: CASSLSPNTEAFF

J: TRBJ2-3
V: TRBV2
D: TRBD2
CDR3: CASSLTSGGSSTDTQYF

J: TRBJ2-5
V: TRBV7-1
D: TRBD2
CDR3: CASTPGGAYRAQYF

J: TRBJ2-3
V: TRBV28
D: .
CDR3: CASSLSNQGLTDTQYF

J: TRBJ2-2
V: TRBV7-1
D: .
CDR3: CASSLGRSTGELFF

J: TRBJ2-7
V: TRBV6-8
D: .
CDR3: CASTNGGVIEQYF

J: TRBJ2-1
V: TRBV11-3
D: .
CDR3: CASSRPGLEGDEQFF

J: TRBJ1-3
V: TRBV11-3
D: TRBD1
CDR3: CASSPGTGAGNTIYF

J: TRBJ1-1
V: TRBV11-3
D: .
CDR3: CASSFSPSSAEAFF

J: TRBJ1-4
V: TRBV11-3
D: .
CDR3: CASSLEGPNEKLFF

J: TRBJ1-2
V: TRBV28
D: TRBD1
CDR3: CASSYTDRELNYGYTF

J: TRBJ2-5
V: TRBV11-3
D: .
CDR3: CASSLTPRRGQETQYF

J: TRBJ1-2
V: TRBV29-1
D: .
CDR3: CSAIDRNYGYTF

J: TRBJ2-2
V: TRBV5-1
D: TRBD1
CDR3: CASSPGQGVGELFF

J: TRBJ2-3
V: TRBV6-8
D: TRBD1
CDR3: CASSKQGRTDTQYF